These T cell receptor beta chains were read from a single sample in a study of blood T cells in healthy people across ages. A single record per CDR3 protein comes from TCRdb applying MiXCR to the 5' RACE reads. The repertoire holds fewer than 2,000,000 distinct CDR3 sequences, with roughly two fifths as singletons. Material for sequencing was blood. The receptors shown here come from a human donor in good health. Both conserved end residues are part of each CDR3. The order of the fields is clone size, D gene, J gene, V gene, CDR3 DNA, CDR3 protein. A D gene is named only where the DNA matches it firmly. Not every row has a clone size; where given, it reads once, few, many or a size class.

- - TRBJ1-5 TRBV24-1 TGTGCCACCAGTGATTTGGGGGTGAATCAGCCCCAGCATTTT CATSDLGVNQPQHF
- TRBD2 TRBJ2-3 TRBV4-1 TGCGCCAGCAGCCTTCAGACTAGCGCAACAGATACGCAGTATTTT CASSLQTSATDTQYF
few TRBD2 TRBJ2-1 TRBV6-1 TGTGCCAGCAGAGCTAGCGGGGGGGCCAATGAGCAGTTCTTC CASRASGGANEQFF
- - TRBJ2-1 TRBV7-2 TGTGCCAGCAGCTTATTTGGGATCGAGCTCAATGAGCAGGTCTTC CASSLFGIELNEQVF
few - TRBJ2-1 TRBV6-6 TGTGCCAGCACCCATCAGAGCTCCTACAATGAGCAGTTCTTC CASTHQSSYNEQFF
few - TRBJ1-1 TRBV12-3/TRBV12-4 TGTGCCAGCACGGCCCAGGGTAACACTGAAGCTTTCTTT CASTAQGNTEAFF
- - TRBJ1-2 TRBV6-2/TRBV6-3 TGTGCCAGCAGTTCGGAACGATTCTATGGCTACACCTTC CASSSERFYGYTF
- TRBD1 TRBJ2-7 TRBV7-2 TGTGCCAGCAGCCCGGTATTTAGGACTCGGGACAGCTACGAGCAGTACTTC CASSPVFRTRDSYEQYF
few - TRBJ1-4 TRBV6-6 TGTACCAGCCAAAGAAGAACTAATGAAAAACTGTTTTTT CTSQRRTNEKLFF
- TRBD1 TRBJ1-1 TRBV6-6 TGTGCCAGCAGCCCTCCGACAGGGCTGGTTGAAGCTTTCTTT CASSPPTGLVEAFF
- - TRBJ2-5 TRBV7-9 TGTGCCAGCAGCCCAAATGTGGGACTTACGGGGGAGCAGTACTTC CASSPNVGLTGEQYF
few TRBD1 TRBJ1-2 TRBV30 TGTGCCTGGAGGGGGACAGGGGGAGGCTACACCTTC CAWRGTGGGYTF
- - TRBJ1-2 TRBV4-3 TGCGCCAGCAGCCAAGCTCCCGGGGAGGCCTATGGCTACACCTTC CASSQAPGEAYGYTF
- TRBD2 TRBJ2-1 TRBV11-2 TGTGCCAGCAGCTTAAAGCGGGGGGACTACAATGAGCAGTTCTTC CASSLKRGDYNEQFF
- - TRBJ2-3 TRBV2 TGTGCCAGCAGTGTTCCAGCGGTAGATACGCAGTATTTT CASSVPAVDTQYF
few TRBD1 TRBJ1-2 TRBV5-5 TGTGCCAGCAGCTTGGTGCAGGGGGAAATCTATGGCTACACCTTC CASSLVQGEIYGYTF
- - TRBJ2-1 TRBV20-1 TGCAGTGCTAGAGACTCACTCTACAATGAGCAGTTCTTC CSARDSLYNEQFF
- - TRBJ2-1 TRBV4-2 TGTGCCAGCAGCCAAGAAGTTTGGCTACTCGATGAGCAGTTCTTC CASSQEVWLLDEQFF
- TRBD1 TRBJ1-6 TRBV7-2 TGTGCCAGCAGCTCGGACAGGTTCACACCCCTCCACTTT CASSSDRFTPLHF
- - TRBJ1-2 TRBV21-1 TGTGCCAGCAGCCCCCACGAGACCTATGGCTACACCTTC CASSPHETYGYTF
many - TRBJ2-3 TRBV7-2 TGTGCCAGCAGCGCCAGAACTAGCACAGATACGCAGTATTTT CASSARTSTDTQYF
- - TRBJ2-5 TRBV7-2 TGTGCCAGCAGCTTAGAAGGCAGGGGAGTCCAAGAGACCCAGTACTTC CASSLEGRGVQETQYF